The sequence of this T cell receptor (beta chain) was determined in a study of tumor-infiltrating lymphocytes in primary liver carcinoma (TCRdb year 2017). With regard to the full study: Of the five patients (three men and two women, aged 30 to 69 years), four had hepatocellular carcinoma and one had combined HCC and intrahepatic cholangiocarcinoma. The tumors of the five patients were staged as T1-T3 N0M0, with maximum diameters ranging from about 4.2 to 10 cm. Repertoires from technical replicates were highly reproducible, with mean shared-clone rates about 0.91 and correlation coefficients above 0.95. Each sample produced roughly 3.5 to 8 million productive TCRbeta reads, and read depth showed no significant difference between tissue types. A total of approximately 35 specimens from 5 patients, comprising about 25 tumor regions, 5 adjacent noncancerous liver tissues and 5 peripheral blood samples, were covered by TCRbeta repertoire sequencing. Across five regions of each liver tumor, along with adjacent normal tissue and blood, the study brought together TCRbeta repertoire sequencing, expression microarrays and whole-exome sequencing. To link TCRbeta repertoire diversity with the local molecular phenotype, the approximately 25 tumor region samples were profiled using Agilent mRNA microarrays.

General study outcomes and caveats: Because only the TCR beta chain was sequenced and unpaired alpha chains were not captured, true repertoire diversity is likely underestimated. Repertoire overlap was higher between tumor regions (mean around 36%) than tumor-adjacent (around 17%) or tumor-blood (approximately 15%) pairs, consistent with antigen-driven expansion. Comparison of CD4+ and CD8+ T cell repertoires was precluded by the use of bulk unsorted samples. Compared with blood, tumors had a significantly larger share of the repertoire taken up by the top 250 clones (p = 0.039). Only 4 or 5 patients were included in the study, and the authors note that the findings should be validated in a larger study. Only about 7-25% of top clones were found in all five regions of a tumor, suggesting spatial heterogeneity of tumor-infiltrating T cells.

Using a constant-region primer and ProtoScript II reverse transcriptase, TCRbeta-specific cDNA was reverse-transcribed from about 460 ng total RNA. The TCRbeta libraries were prepared through three rounds of nested multiplex PCR following a slightly modified ARM-PCR procedure. Sample barcodes and Illumina adapters were attached in a final 25-cycle PCR using Deep VentR polymerase. Before sequencing, amplicons of 200-500 bp were purified from gel using a QIAquick gel extraction kit. TCRbeta amplicons were sequenced on an Illumina HiSeq 2500 with 250-bp paired-end reads. From the authors' description of their analysis: To recover full CDR3 sequences, reads were quality-trimmed using Trimmomatic v0.33 and paired reads were then merged using FLASH v1.2.11. MiGEC v1.2.1b assigned V, D and J germline segments to the rearranged TCRbeta sequences. VDJtools v1.0.0 computed clonotype statistics and Shannon-Wiener diversity indices. To reduce sampling bias, subsequent analyses other than the diversity analysis used only the 250 most abundant clonotypes in each sample. The raw public data were reprocessed by TCRdb itself: fastp quality trimming at Q25, MiXCR clonotype calling, in-frame beta chains only. Rows with a matching CDR3 protein are joined into one entry that keeps the most common DNA and genes. The V and J calls reflect TCRdb's pipeline rather than the authors' work. The sample yields approximately 100,000 distinct CDR3 sequences; 65% to 75% were counted once. 9% to 15% of the sample is in the top ten clones.

Without any cell sorting, total RNA and DNA were extracted together from around 20-30 mg of bulk tissue using the AllPrep DNA/RNA mini kit. A handful of patients with histopathologically diagnosed primary liver carcinoma underwent surgical resection in China between late 2015 and 2016. Patients had chronic HBV infection and were treatment-naive at sampling. Each tumor was sampled at five spatially separated regions: the superior, inferior, left-lateral and right-lateral poles and the tumor centre. Histological examination found more than 80% viable tumor cells in every tumor sample. Each fresh piece of tumor and adjacent tissue was cut in two, with one half stored in RNAlater at -80 degrees C and the other half sent for histology. This clonotype was picked up many times. The antigen it recognizes is unknown. Per-nucleotide qualities are absent, and no much larger clonotype sits a single base away.

The clonotype was recovered from an older woman with primary liver carcinoma and hepatitis B virus infection. Sequencing used liver tumor tissue from sampling region 2. Reading the label with the study, this specimen's cell subset or site is: tumor region T2, inferior pole.

The CDR3: CASSFRGERFDNEQFF. The nucleotides are TGTGCCAGCAGTTTCAGGGGGGAGAGATTCGACAATGAGCAGTTCTTC. The rearrangement combines TRBV12-3 or TRBV12-4 with TRBJ2-1; TRBD1 could be the D gene, as 7 bases match. The CDR3 has 16 amino acids, counting the end cysteine and phenylalanine. The sequence is cut down to CDR3 DNA, 48 bases in frame from base 1. V sheds 3 bases and J sheds 5 bases, leaving 17 bases between their ends.